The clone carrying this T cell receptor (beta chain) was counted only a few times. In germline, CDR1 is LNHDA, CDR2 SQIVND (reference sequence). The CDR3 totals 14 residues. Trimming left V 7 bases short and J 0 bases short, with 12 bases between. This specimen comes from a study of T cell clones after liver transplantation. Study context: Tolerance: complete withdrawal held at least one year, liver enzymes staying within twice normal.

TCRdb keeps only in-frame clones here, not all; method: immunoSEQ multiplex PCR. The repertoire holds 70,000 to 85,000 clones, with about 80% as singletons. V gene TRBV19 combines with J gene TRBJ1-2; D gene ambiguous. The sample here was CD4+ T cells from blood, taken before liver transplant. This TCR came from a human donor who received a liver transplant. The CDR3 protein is CASTPDGANYGYTF. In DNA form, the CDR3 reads TGTGCCAGTACCCCGGACGGTGCTAACTATGGCTACACCTTC.